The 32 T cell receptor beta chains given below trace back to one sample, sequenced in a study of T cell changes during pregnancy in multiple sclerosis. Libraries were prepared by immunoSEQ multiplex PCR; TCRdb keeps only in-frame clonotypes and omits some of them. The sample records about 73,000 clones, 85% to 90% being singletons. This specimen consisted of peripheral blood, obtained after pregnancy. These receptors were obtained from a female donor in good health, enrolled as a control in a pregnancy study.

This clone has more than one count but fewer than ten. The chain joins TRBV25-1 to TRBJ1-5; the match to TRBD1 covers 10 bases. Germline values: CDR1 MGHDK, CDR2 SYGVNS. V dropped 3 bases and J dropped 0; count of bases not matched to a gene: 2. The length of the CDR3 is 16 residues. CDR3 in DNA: TGTGCCAGCAGTGAGGGGACAGGGGATAGCAATCAGCCCCAGCATTTT. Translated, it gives CASSEGTGDSNQPQHF.

The CDR3, as DNA: TGTGCCAGCAGTGAGAGTCGTGGCTACACCTTC. This sequence encodes CASSESRGYTF. This chain uses TRBV2 with TRBJ1-2, with unresolved D. Germline-derived CDR1 and CDR2 are SNHLY and FYNNEI. V shed 3 bases and J shed 7 bases, with 6 bases lying between them. The CDR3 contains 11 residues. The full variable domain, with the rest looked up from reference TRBV2 and TRBJ1-2, is EPEVTQTPSHQVTQMGQEVILRCVPISNHLYFYWYRQILGQKVEFLVSFYNNEISEKSEIFDDQFSVERPDGSNFTLKIRSTKLEDSAMYFCASSESRGYTFGSGTRLTVV.

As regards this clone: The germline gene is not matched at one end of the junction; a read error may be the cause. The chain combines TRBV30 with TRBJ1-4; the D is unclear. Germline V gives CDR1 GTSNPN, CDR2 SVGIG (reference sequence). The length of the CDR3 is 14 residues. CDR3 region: CAWSVGGPNDKLFF. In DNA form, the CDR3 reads TGTGCCTGGAGTGTAGGCGGCCCAAATGACAAACTGTTTTTT. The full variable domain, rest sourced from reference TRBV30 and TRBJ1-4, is SQTIHQWPATLVQPVGSPLSLECTVEGTSNPNLYWYRQAAGRGLQLLFYSVGIGQISSEVPQNLSASRPQDRQFILSSKKLLLSDSGFYLCAWSVGGPNDKLFFGSGTQLSVL.

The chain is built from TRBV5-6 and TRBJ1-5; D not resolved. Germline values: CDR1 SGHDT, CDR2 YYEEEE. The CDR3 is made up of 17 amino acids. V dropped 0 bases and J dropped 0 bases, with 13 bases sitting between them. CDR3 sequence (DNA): TGTGCCAGCAGCTTGGCCAACAGATCGTATAGCAATCAGCCCCAGCATTTT. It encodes CASSLANRSYSNQPQHF.

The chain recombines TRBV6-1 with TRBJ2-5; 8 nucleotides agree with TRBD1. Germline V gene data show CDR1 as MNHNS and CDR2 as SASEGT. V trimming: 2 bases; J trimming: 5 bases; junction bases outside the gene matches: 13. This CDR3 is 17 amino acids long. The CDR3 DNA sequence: TGTGCCAGCAGTGAAAATGGAGGACAGGGCCGCGGGGAGACCCAGTACTTC. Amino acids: CASSENGGQGRGETQYF.

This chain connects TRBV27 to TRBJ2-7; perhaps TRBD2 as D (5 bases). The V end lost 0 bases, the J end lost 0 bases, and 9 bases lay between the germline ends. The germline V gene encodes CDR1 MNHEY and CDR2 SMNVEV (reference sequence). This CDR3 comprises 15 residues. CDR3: CASSLSAGNSYEQYF. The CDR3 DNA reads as TGTGCCAGCAGTTTATCGGCCGGGAACTCCTACGAGCAGTACTTC.

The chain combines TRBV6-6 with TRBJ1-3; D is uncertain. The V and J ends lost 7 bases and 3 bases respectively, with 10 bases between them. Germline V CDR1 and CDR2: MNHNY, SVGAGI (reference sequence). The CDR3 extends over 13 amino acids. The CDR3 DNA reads TGTGCCAGCAAGTCGGGGATTGGAAACACCATATATTTT. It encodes CASKSGIGNTIYF.

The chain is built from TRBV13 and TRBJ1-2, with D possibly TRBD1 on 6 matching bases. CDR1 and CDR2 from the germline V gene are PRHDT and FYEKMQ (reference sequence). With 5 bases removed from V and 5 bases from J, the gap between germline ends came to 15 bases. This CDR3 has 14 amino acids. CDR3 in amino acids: CASSTTGTRYGYTF. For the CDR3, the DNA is TGTGCCAGCAGCACGACCGGGACACGGTATGGCTACACCTTC. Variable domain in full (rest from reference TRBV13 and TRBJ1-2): AAGVIQSPRHLIKEKRETATLKCYPIPRHDTVYWYQQGPGQDPQFLISFYEKMQSDKGSIPDRFSAQQFSDYHSELNMSSLELGDSALYFCASSTTGTRYGYTFGSGTRLTVV.

CDR3 sequence: CASTYGGDEQFF. The DNA for the CDR3 is TGTGCCAGCACCTACGGGGGTGATGAGCAGTTCTTC. V is TRBV6-5 and J is TRBJ2-1; D perhaps matches TRBD2 (6 bases). The ends were cut back, 7 bases at V and 8 bases at J, with 12 bases in the middle. The CDR3 extends over 12 amino acids. Germline V gives CDR1 MNHEY, CDR2 SVGAGI.

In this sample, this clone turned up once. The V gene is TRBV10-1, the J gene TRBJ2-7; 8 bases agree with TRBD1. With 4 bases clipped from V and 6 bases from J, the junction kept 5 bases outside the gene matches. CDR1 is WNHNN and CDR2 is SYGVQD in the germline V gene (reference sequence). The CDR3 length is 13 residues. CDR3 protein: CASSGGTGGEQYF. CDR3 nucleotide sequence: TGCGCCAGCAGTGGGGGAACAGGGGGCGAGCAGTACTTC.

The CDR3 protein is CASSENSWTGNGNQPQHF. CDR3 DNA: TGTGCCAGCAGTGAAAATTCCTGGACAGGGAATGGCAATCAGCCCCAGCATTTT. The V call is TRBV6-1, the J call TRBJ1-5; 8 bases match TRBD1. V dropped 2 bases and J dropped 2; count of bases not matched to a gene: 11. The CDR3 extends over 18 amino acids. Germline-derived CDR1 and CDR2 are MNHNS and SASEGT.

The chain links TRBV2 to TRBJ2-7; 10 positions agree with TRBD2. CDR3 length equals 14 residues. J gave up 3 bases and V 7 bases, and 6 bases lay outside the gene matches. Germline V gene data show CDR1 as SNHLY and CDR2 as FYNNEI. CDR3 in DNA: TGTGCCAGCATACGGACTAGCGGAAACTACGAGCAGTACTTC. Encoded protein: CASIRTSGNYEQYF.

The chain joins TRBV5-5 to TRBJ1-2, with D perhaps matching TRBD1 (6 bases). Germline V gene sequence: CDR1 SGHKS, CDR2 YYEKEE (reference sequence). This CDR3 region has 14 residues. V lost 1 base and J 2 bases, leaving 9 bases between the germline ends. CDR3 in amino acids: CASSLRDTNYGYTF. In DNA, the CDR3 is TGTGCCAGCAGCTTGCGGGACACAAACTATGGCTACACCTTC.

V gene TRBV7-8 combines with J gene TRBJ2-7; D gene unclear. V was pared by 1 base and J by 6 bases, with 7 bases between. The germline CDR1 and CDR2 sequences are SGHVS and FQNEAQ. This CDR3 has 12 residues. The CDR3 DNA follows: TGTGCCAGCAGCTTAGACGTCGGCGAGCAGTACTTC. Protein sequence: CASSLDVGEQYF.

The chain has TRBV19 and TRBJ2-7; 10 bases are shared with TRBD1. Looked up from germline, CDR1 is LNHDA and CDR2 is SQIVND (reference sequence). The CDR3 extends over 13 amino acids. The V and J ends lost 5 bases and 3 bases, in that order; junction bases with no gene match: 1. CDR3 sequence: CASSRDRGYEQYF. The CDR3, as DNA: TGTGCCAGTAGTCGGGACAGGGGCTACGAGCAGTACTTC.

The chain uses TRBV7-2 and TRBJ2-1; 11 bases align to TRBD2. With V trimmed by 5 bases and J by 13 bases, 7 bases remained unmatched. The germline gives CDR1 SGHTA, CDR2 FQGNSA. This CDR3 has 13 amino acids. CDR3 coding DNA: TGTGCCAGCAGCCGTAGCGGGGGGGGCGGCCAGTTCTTC. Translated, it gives CASSRSGGGGQFF.

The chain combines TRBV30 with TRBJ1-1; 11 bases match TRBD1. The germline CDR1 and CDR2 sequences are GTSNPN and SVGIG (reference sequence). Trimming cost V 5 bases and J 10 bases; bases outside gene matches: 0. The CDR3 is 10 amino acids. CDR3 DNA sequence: TGTGCCTGGGGGACAGGGGGAGCTTTCTTT. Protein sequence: CAWGTGGAFF.

CDR3 amino acids: CASSLTGLNEKLFF. The CDR3 DNA reads as TGCGCCAGCAGCTTGACAGGTCTTAATGAAAAACTGTTTTTT. The V call is TRBV5-1, the J call TRBJ1-4, with D perhaps TRBD1 (5 bases). V was trimmed by 1 base and J by 4 bases, leaving 8 bases between them. The CDR3 has 14 amino acids. The germline CDR1 and CDR2 sequences are SGHRS and YFSETQ.

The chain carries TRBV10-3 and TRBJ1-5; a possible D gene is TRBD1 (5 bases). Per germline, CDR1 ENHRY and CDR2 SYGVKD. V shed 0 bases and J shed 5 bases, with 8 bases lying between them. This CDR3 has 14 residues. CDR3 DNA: TGTGCCATCAGTGAGTCGGGCAGGGATCAGCCCCAGCATTTT. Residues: CAISESGRDQPQHF.

The CDR3 nucleotides read TGTGCCATCGGAAGGGACAGGGGGACGGAGACCCAGTACTTC. It yields the protein CAIGRDRGTETQYF. The V gene is TRBV10-3, the J gene TRBJ2-5, with 11 bases aligning to TRBD1. Germline-derived CDR1 and CDR2 are ENHRY and SYGVKD. This CDR3 contains 14 residues. The trim removed 8 bases at V and 5 bases at J, leaving 7 bases unmatched.

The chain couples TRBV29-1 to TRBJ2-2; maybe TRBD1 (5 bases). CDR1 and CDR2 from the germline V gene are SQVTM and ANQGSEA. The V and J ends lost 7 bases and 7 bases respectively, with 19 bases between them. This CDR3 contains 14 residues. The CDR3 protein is CSALPPTENGELFF. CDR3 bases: TGCAGCGCCCTCCCCCCGACAGAAAACGGGGAGCTGTTTTTT.

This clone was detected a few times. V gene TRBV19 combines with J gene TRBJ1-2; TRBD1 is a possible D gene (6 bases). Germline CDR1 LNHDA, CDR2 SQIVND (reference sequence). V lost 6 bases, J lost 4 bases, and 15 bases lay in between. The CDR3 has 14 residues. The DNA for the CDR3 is TGTGCCAGTAGCTACCTAGGGGGTGGCTATGGCTACACCTTC. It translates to CASSYLGGGYGYTF.

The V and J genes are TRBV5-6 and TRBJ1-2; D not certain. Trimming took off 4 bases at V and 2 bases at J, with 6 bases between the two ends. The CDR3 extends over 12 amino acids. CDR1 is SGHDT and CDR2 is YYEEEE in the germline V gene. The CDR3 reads CASSLRNYGYTF. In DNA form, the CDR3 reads TGTGCCAGCAGCCTACGGAACTATGGCTACACCTTC. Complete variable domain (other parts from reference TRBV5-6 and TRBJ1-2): DAGVTQSPTHLIKTRGQQVTLRCSPKSGHDTVSWYQQALGQGPQFIFQYYEEEERQRGNFPDRFSGHQFPNYSSELNVNALLLGDSALYLCASSLRNYGYTFGSGTRLTVV.

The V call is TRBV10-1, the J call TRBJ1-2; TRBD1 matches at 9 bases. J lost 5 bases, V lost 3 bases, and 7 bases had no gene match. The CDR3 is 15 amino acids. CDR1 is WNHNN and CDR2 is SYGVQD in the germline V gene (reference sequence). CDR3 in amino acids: CASSDPGQGIYGYTF. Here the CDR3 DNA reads TGCGCCAGCAGTGATCCGGGACAGGGCATTTATGGCTACACCTTC.

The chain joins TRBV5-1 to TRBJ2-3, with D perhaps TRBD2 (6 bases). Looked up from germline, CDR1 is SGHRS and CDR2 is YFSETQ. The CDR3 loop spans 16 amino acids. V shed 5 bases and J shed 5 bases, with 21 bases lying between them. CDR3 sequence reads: CASRPGKGPGVDTQYF. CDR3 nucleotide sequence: TGCGCCAGCAGACCGGGGAAGGGACCGGGGGTAGATACGCAGTATTTT.

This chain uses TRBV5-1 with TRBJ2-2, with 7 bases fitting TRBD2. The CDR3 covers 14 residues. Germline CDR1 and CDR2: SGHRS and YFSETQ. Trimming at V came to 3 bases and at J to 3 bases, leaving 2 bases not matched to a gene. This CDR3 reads CASSSGGYTGELFF. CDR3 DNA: TGCGCCAGCAGCTCGGGGGGTTACACCGGGGAGCTGTTTTTT.

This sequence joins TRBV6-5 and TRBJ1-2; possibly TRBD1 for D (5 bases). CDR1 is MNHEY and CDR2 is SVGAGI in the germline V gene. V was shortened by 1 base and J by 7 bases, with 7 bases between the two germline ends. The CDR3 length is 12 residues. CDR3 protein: CASSYLGGGYTF. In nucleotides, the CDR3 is TGTGCCAGCAGTTACTTGGGGGGTGGCTACACCTTC.

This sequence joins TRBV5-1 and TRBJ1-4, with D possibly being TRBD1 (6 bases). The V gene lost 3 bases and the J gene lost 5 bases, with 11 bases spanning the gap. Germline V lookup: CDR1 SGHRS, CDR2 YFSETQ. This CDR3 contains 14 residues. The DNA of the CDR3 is TGCGCCAGCAGCTCTGGACAGTTGAATGAAAAACTGTTTTTT. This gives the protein CASSSGQLNEKLFF.

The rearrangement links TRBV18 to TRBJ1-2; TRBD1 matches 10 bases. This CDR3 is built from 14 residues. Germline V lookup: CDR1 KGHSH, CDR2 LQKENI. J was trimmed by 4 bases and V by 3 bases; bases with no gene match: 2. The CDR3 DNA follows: TGTGCCAGCTCACCGACAGGGGGCGGCTATGGCTACACCTTC. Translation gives CASSPTGGGYGYTF.

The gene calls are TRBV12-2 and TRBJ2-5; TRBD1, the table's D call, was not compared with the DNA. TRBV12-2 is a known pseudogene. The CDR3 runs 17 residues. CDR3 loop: CASRPTLGTGLQETQYF. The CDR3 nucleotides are TGTGCAAGTCGCCCAACTCTCGGGACAGGACTTCAAGAGACCCAGTACTTC.

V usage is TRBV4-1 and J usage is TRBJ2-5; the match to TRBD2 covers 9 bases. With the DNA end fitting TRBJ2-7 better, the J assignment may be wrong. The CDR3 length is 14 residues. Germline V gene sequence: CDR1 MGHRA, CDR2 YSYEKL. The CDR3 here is CASSPPSGAYEQYF. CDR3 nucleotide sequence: TGCGCCAGCAGCCCACCTAGCGGGGCCTACGAGCAGTACTTC.

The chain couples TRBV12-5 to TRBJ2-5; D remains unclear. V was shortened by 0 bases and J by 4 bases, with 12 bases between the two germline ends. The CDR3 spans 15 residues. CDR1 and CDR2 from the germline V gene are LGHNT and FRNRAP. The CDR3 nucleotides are TGTGCTAGTGGTTTGGTACATTCTTTCCGAGAGACCCAGTACTTC. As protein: CASGLVHSFRETQYF.